The source of this T cell receptor beta chain is a study of naive and memory T cell subsets. This clonotype was observed at least ten times. V lost 2 bases to trimming and J lost 0 bases, with 1 base between them. The germline V gene has CDR1 SGHTA and CDR2 FQGTGA. The CDR3 has 13 residues. The beta constant-region primer was an equimolar mix of two oligonucleotides covering TRBC1 and TRBC2. Each CDR3 protein gets one entry after TCRdb re-called the UMI-ligation and nested PCR reads with MiXCR. The sample has under 35,000 distinct CDR3 sequences, about 11% seen once. After the first PCR, alpha and beta chain libraries were processed separately. Effector memory cells were sorted as CD45RA-CD27-, EMRA cells as CD45RA+CD27-.

This chain uses TRBV7-3 with TRBJ2-2; D gene ambiguous. The sequenced sample was effector memory CD4+ T cells from blood. Subset: effector memory, CD45RA- CD27-. The receptor comes from a human donor in good health. DNA for the CDR3: TGTGCCAGCAGCTTATCGAACACCGGGGAGCTGTTTTTT. Translating it yields CASSLSNTGELFF.